This passage covers 7 T cell receptor beta chains from one sample sequenced in a study of T cells after yellow fever vaccination. One entry per CDR3 protein results from TCRdb running MiXCR on the 5' RACE reads. This sample yields over 130,000 distinct CDR3 sequences, of which 6.5% to 8.5% are seen a single time; 0.73% belongs to the top ten. Sequences were derived from CD4+ T cells sorted from PBMCs, sampled 5 days after the yellow fever booster vaccination. These receptors were obtained from a man aged 25-40 years who received the YFV17D yellow fever vaccine.

This clonotype has a count of ten or more. V is TRBV6-2 or TRBV6-3 and J is TRBJ2-1; D ambiguous. Germline loops: CDR1 MNHEY, CDR2 SVGEGT. The CDR3 is made up of 13 amino acids. V was shortened by 6 bases and J by 9 bases, with 15 bases between the two germline ends. For the CDR3, the DNA is TGTGCCAGCAGCAGCTCTCTTCCCGTTGAGCAGTTCTTC. Amino acids: CASSSSLPVEQFF.

This clonotype showed up many times. The J gene is TRBJ2-7, the V gene TRBV5-1; 11 nucleotides match TRBD1. The CDR3 totals 15 residues. CDR1 is SGHRS and CDR2 is YFSETQ in the germline V gene. V was clipped by 4 bases and J by 6 bases; unmatched bases: 9. The CDR3 loop is CASSVIQDRGREQYF. In nucleotides, the CDR3 is TGCGCCAGCAGCGTTATCCAGGACAGGGGGCGCGAGCAGTACTTC. Variable domain in full (rest from reference TRBV5-1 and TRBJ2-7): KAGVTQTPRYLIKTRGQQVTLSCSPISGHRSVSWYQQTPGQGLQFLFEYFSETQRNKGNFPGRFSGRQFSNSRSEMNVSTLELGDSALYLCASSVIQDRGREQYFGPGTRLTVT.

This clonotype was detected ten times or more. The genes are TRBV18 and TRBJ2-4; no reliable D call. The V and J ends lost 6 bases and 1 base respectively, with 13 bases between them. CDR3 length equals 15 residues. The germline gives CDR1 KGHSH, CDR2 LQKENI. The DNA for the CDR3 is TGTGCCAGCTCCCCCCCGGCAGCGGCCAAAAACATTCAGTACTTC. As protein: CASSPPAAAKNIQYF.

This clonotype came up many times. The rearrangement joins TRBV25-1 to TRBJ2-4; TRBD2 matches at 10 bases. CDR3 length: 13 amino acids. The germline CDR1 and CDR2 sequences are MGHDK and SYGVNS. J lost 8 bases, V lost 4 bases, and 2 bases had no gene match. The CDR3 region has the DNA TGTGCCAGCAGTGCTGGACTAGCGGACATTCAGTACTTC. This encodes CASSAGLADIQYF.

This clonotype was seen at least ten times. The chain couples TRBV5-8 to TRBJ1-5, with D hard to call. Germline values: CDR1 SGHTS, CDR2 YDEGEE. Trimming shortened V by 7 bases and J by 3 bases, and 17 bases separated the two germline ends. The CDR3 length is 15 residues. CDR3 coding DNA: TGTGCCAGCGAAGGAGCGCCAGGACTCAATCAGCCCCAGCATTTT. Amino acid sequence: CASEGAPGLNQPQHF.

This clonotype was detected many times. The CDR3 here is CASSLVVLAGGNYNEQFF. The DNA for the CDR3 is TGCGCCAGCAGCTTGGTGGTGCTAGCGGGAGGTAACTACAATGAGCAGTTCTTC. V usage is TRBV5-1 and J usage is TRBJ2-1; 11 positions agree with TRBD2. The V and J ends lost 0 bases and 3 bases, in that order; junction bases with no gene match: 8. The CDR3 runs 18 residues. Germline V gives CDR1 SGHRS, CDR2 YFSETQ.

This clonotype was detected ten times or more. The J gene is TRBJ2-7, the V gene TRBV10-3, with 8 bases matching TRBD2. There are 14 residues in the CDR3. Per germline, CDR1 ENHRY and CDR2 SYGVKD. V gave up 6 bases and J gave up 6 bases; unmatched junction bases: 10. The CDR3 reads CAISLGVAGGEQYF. The CDR3 DNA is TGTGCCATCAGCCTGGGGGTGGCGGGAGGCGAGCAGTACTTC.